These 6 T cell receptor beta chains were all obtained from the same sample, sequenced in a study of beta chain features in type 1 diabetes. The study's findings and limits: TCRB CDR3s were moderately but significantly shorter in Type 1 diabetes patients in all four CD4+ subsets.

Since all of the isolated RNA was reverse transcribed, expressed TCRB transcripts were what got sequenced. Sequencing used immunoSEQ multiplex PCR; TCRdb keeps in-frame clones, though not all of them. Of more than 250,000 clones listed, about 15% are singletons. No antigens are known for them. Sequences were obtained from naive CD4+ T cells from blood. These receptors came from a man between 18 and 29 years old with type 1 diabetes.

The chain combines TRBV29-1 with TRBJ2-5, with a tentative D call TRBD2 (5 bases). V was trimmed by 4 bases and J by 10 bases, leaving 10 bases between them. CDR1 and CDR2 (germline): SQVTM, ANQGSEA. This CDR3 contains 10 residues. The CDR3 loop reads CSVAREDQYF. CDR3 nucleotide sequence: TGCAGCGTTGCGAGGGAAGACCAGTACTTC.

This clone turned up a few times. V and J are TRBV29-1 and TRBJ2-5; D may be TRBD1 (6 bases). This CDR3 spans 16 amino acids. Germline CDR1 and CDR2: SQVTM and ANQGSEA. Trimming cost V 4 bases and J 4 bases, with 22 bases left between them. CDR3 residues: CSVVSLLDSLRETQYF. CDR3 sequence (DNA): TGCAGCGTTGTTAGCCTCCTGGACAGCCTCCGAGAGACCCAGTACTTC.

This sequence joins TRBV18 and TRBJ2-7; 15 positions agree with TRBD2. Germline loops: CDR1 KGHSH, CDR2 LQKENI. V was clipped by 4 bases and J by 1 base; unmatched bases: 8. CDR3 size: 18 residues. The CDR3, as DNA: TGTGCCAGCTCACTCCGGACTAGCGGGAGGGGTAGGTCCTACGAGCAGTACTTC. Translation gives CASSLRTSGRGRSYEQYF.

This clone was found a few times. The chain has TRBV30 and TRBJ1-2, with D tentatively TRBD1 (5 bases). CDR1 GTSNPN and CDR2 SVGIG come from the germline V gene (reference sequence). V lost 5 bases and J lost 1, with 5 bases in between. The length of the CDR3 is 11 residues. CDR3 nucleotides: TGTGCCTGGGACAGTAACTATGGCTACACCTTC. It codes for CAWDSNYGYTF. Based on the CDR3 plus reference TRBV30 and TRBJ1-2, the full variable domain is SQTIHQWPATLVQPVGSPLSLECTVEGTSNPNLYWYRQAAGRGLQLLFYSVGIGQISSEVPQNLSASRPQDRQFILSSKKLLLSDSGFYLCAWDSNYGYTFGSGTRLTVV.

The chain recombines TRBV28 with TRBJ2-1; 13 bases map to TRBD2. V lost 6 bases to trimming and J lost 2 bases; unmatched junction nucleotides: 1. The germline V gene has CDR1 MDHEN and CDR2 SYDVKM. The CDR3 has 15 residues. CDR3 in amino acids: CASRTSGRAYNEQFF. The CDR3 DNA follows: TGTGCCAGCAGAACTAGCGGGAGGGCCTACAATGAGCAGTTCTTC.

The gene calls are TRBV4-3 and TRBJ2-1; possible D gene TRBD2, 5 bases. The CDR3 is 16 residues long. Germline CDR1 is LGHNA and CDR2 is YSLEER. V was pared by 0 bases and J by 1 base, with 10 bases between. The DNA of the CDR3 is TGCGCCAGCAGCCAAGATCCCCGGACTTCCTACAATGAGCAGTTCTTC. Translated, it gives CASSQDPRTSYNEQFF.